These 6 T cell receptor beta chains share one sample of origin, sequenced in a study of blood T cell repertoires in COVID-19. The protocol was immunoSEQ multiplex PCR, while the TCRdb copy is restricted to in-frame clones and leaves out a portion. The sample yields 150,000 to 200,000 clones, 85% to 90% seen once. Sample: PBMCs or T cells enriched from blood (not recorded which). These receptors were taken from a woman aged 40 to 49 in a cohort exposed to, infected with or recovered from COVID-19 (not recorded which).

The chain is built from TRBV6-5 and TRBJ1-1; D gene ambiguous. This CDR3 spans 12 amino acids. Germline assignment: CDR1 MNHEY and CDR2 SVGAGI. Trimming took off 8 bases at V and 1 base at J, with 8 bases between the two ends. Written as DNA, the CDR3 is TGTGCCAGCGGGGAGAAGAACACTGAAGCTTTCTTT. It is translated as CASGEKNTEAFF.

This clone was seen a single time. This sequence joins TRBV30 and TRBJ2-7, with D uncertain. V was trimmed by 3 bases and J by 3 bases, leaving 6 bases between them. The germline V gene encodes CDR1 GTSNPN and CDR2 SVGIG (reference sequence). This CDR3 has 11 residues. The CDR3 sequence: CAWRENYEQYF. As DNA, the CDR3 is TGTGCCTGGAGGGAGAACTACGAGCAGTACTTC.

The V gene is TRBV5-5, the J gene TRBJ1-1, with 7 positions matching TRBD1. The CDR3 runs 16 residues. V was pared by 0 bases and J by 5 bases, with 10 bases of the junction left unmatched. Germline V gene lookup returns CDR1 SGHKS and CDR2 YYEKEE (reference sequence). The CDR3 reads CASSLERGQKTTEAFF. CDR3 bases: TGTGCCAGCAGCTTGGAGAGGGGGCAGAAGACTACTGAAGCTTTCTTT.

J is TRBJ1-5 and V is TRBV27, with a tentative D call TRBD1 (6 bases). From germline, CDR1 is MNHEY and CDR2 SMNVEV (reference sequence). The ends were cut back, 2 bases at V and 3 bases at J, with 11 bases in the middle. This CDR3 comprises 15 residues. In DNA form, the CDR3 reads TGTGCCAGCAGTTTAGTGACAGGCCTCAATCAGCCCCAGCATTTT. Amino acid sequence: CASSLVTGLNQPQHF.

J is TRBJ2-1 and V is TRBV13; D may be TRBD1 (6 bases). The V gene lost 5 bases and the J gene lost 10 bases, with 27 bases spanning the gap. The CDR3 consists of 17 residues. Per germline, CDR1 PRHDT and CDR2 FYEKMQ (reference sequence). The CDR3 sequence: CASSATGHRGGLLEQFF. The DNA of the CDR3 is TGTGCCAGCAGCGCGACGGGACATCGAGGAGGTTTGTTGGAGCAGTTCTTC.

The CDR3: CASSLLLGGSVQFF. The CDR3 DNA sequence: TGTGCCAGCAGTTTACTGTTGGGCGGGAGTGTCCAGTTCTTC. The chain combines TRBV27 with TRBJ2-1, with 7 bases fitting TRBD2. V gave up 2 bases and J gave up 13 bases; unmatched junction bases: 11. Per the germline V gene, CDR1 is MNHEY and CDR2 is SMNVEV (reference sequence). The CDR3 length is 14 residues.